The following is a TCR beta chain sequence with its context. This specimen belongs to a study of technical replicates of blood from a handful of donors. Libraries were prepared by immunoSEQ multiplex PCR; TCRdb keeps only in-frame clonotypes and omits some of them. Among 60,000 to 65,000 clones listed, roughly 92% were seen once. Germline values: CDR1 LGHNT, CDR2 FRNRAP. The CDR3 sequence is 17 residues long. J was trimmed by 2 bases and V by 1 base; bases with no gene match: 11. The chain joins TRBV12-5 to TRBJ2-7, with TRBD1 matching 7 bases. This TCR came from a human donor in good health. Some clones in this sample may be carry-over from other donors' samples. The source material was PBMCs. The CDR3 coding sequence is TGTGCTAGTGGTTTGGGGGGCAATCGACAGGGAACCTACGAGCAGTACTTC. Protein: CASGLGGNRQGTYEQYF.